This T cell receptor (beta chain) appears in the sequencing data of a study of T-cell memory formation after mild COVID-19. Across the study: TCR clusters largely stayed donor specific.

Germline CDR1 reads SEHNR; CDR2 reads FQNEAQ (reference sequence). This CDR3 is 17 amino acids long. Trimming removed 5 bases at V and 3 bases at J, with 21 bases between. Regarding the study as a whole: Second-wave clones that peaked on day 37 lacked confirmed SARS-CoV-2 specificity. Clones which contracted sat mainly in CM and EM if CD4+, and in EMRA if CD8+.

This clonotype was seen a handful of times. Its specificity is not known. The TCR alpha and TCR beta cDNA libraries, bearing sample barcodes and UMIs, were generated by 5'RACE using constant-segment primers. One entry per CDR3 protein, called by TCRdb with MiXCR from the 5' RACE reads. Of 90,000 to 120,000 distinct CDR3 sequences detected, around 10% appear once; the ten largest clones hold about two fifths. The source of this sequence is a man in his late teens or twenties who had mild COVID-19 (a few samples of this study predate the infection). Cell type and time point are not known. The chain uses TRBV7-9 and TRBJ2-3; possible D gene TRBD2, 5 bases. The sequencing sample was made of PBMCs or a T cell subset sorted from them (not recorded which). The CDR3 bases are TGTGCCAGCAGCCCACCCCCCTGGAGGATGAGTACAGATACGCAGTATTTT. Translation gives CASSPPPWRMSTDTQYF. Combining the CDR3 with reference TRBV7-9 and TRBJ2-3 gives the whole variable domain DTGVSQNPRHKITKRGQNVTFRCDPISEHNRLYWYRQTLGQGPEFLTYFQNEAQLEKSRLLSDRFSAERPKGSFSTLEIQRTEQGDSAMYLCASSPPPWRMSTDTQYFGPGTRLTVL.